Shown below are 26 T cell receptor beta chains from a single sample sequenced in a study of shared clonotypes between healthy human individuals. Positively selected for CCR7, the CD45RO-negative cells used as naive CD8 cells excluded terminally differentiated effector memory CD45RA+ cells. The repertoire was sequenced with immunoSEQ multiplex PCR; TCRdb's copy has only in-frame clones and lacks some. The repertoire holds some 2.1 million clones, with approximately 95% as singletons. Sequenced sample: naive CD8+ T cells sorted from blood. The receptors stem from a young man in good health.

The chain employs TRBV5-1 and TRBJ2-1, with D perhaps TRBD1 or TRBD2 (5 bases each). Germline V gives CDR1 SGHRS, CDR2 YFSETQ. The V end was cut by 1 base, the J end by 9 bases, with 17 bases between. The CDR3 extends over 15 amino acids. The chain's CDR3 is CASSLWGTAEGEQFF. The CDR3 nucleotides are TGCGCCAGCAGCTTGTGGGGGACGGCCGAGGGTGAGCAGTTCTTC.

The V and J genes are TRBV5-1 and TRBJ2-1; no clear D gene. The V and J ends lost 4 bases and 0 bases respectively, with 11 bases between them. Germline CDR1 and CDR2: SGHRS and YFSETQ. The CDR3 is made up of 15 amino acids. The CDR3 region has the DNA TGCGCCAGCAGCCCTCTCGAATACTCCTACAATGAGCAGTTCTTC. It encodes CASSPLEYSYNEQFF. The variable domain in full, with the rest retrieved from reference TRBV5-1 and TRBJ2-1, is KAGVTQTPRYLIKTRGQQVTLSCSPISGHRSVSWYQQTPGQGLQFLFEYFSETQRNKGNFPGRFSGRQFSNSRSEMNVSTLELGDSALYLCASSPLEYSYNEQFFGPGTRLTVL.

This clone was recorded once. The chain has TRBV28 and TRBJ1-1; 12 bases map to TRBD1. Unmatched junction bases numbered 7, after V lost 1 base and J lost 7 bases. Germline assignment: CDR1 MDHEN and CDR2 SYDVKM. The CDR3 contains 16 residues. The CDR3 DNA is TGTGCCAGCAGTTTATCGGCGGGACAGGGGGCTGGTGAAGCTTTCTTT. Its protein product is CASSLSAGQGAGEAFF.

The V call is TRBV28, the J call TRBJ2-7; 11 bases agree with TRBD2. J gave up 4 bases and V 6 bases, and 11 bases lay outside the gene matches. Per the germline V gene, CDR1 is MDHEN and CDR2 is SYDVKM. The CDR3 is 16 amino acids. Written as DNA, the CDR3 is TGTGCCAGCAGGCTCCCCACTCTAGCGGGGGGATACGAGCAGTACTTC. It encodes CASRLPTLAGGYEQYF.

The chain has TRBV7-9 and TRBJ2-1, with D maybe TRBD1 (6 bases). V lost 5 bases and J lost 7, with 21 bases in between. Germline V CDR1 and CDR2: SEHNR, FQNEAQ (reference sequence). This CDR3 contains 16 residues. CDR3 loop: CASSAEETGLGNEQFF. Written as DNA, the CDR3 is TGTGCCAGCAGCGCAGAAGAAACAGGGTTGGGGAATGAGCAGTTCTTC.

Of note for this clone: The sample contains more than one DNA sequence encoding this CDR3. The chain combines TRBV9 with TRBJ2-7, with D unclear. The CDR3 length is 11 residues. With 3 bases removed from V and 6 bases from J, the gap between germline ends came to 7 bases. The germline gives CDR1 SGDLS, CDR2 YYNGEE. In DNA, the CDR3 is TGTGCCAGCAGCGCAGGAGTCGAGCAGTACTTC. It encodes CASSAGVEQYF.

This CDR3 is CSVDSGTGGNEQFF. In DNA form, the CDR3 reads TGCAGCGTTGACAGCGGGACAGGGGGCAATGAGCAGTTCTTC. The chain links TRBV29-1 to TRBJ2-1; 11 bases align to TRBD1. CDR3 length: 14 residues. J was trimmed by 6 bases and V by 3 bases; bases with no gene match: 4. Germline CDR1 reads SQVTM; CDR2 reads ANQGSEA.

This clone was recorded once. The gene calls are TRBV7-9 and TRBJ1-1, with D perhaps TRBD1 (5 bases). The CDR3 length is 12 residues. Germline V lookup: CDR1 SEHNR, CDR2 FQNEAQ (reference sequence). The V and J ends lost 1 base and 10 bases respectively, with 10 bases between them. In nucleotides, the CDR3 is TGTGCCAGCAGCTTAGTTGACCAGGGAGCTTTCTTT. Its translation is CASSLVDQGAFF.

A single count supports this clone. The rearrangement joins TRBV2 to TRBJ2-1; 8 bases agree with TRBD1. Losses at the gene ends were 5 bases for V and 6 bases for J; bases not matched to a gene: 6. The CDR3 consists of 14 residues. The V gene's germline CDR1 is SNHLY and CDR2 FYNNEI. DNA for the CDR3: TGTGCCAGCAGTCACGGACAGGGAAGCAATGAGCAGTTCTTC. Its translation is CASSHGQGSNEQFF.

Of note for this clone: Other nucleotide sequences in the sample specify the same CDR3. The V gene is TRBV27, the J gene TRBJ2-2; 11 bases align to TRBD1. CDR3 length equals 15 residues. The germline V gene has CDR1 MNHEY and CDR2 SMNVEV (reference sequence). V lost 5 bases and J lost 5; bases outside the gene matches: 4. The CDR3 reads CASSAGTGGTGELFF. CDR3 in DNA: TGTGCCAGCAGTGCCGGGACAGGGGGGACCGGGGAGCTGTTTTTT.

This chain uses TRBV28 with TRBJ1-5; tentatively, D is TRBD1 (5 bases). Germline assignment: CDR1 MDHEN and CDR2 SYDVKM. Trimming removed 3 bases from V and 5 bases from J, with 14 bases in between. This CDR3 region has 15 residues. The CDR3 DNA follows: TGTGCCAGCAGTTTGCCAGGGATAACGGATCAGCCCCAGCATTTT. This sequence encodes CASSLPGITDQPQHF.

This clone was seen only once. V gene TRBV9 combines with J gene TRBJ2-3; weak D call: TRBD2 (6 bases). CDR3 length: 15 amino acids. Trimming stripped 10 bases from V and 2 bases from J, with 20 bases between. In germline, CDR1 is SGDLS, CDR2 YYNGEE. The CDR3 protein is CASHPTSSATDTQYF. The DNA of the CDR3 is TGTGCCTCCCATCCTACTAGCTCAGCCACAGATACGCAGTATTTT.

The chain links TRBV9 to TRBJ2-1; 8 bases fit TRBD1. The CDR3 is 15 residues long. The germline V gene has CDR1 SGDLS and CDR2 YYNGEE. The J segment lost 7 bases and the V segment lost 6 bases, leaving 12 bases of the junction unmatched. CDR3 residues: CASTAAGQGSNEQFF. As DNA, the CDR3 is TGTGCCAGCACGGCCGCAGGACAGGGTTCGAATGAGCAGTTCTTC.

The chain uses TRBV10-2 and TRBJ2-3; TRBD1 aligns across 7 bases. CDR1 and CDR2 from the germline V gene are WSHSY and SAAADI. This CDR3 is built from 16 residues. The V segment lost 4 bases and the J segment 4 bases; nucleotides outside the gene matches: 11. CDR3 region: CASSGDRKDLPDTQYF. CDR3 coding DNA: TGCGCCAGCAGTGGGGACAGAAAAGACCTACCAGATACGCAGTATTTT.

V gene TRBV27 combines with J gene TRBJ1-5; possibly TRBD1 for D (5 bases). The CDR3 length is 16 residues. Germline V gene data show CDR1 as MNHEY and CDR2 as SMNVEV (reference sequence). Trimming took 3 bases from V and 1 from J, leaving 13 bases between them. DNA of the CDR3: TGTGCCAGCAGTTTTATCTCAGGGTTAAGCAATCAGCCCCAGCATTTT. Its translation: CASSFISGLSNQPQHF.

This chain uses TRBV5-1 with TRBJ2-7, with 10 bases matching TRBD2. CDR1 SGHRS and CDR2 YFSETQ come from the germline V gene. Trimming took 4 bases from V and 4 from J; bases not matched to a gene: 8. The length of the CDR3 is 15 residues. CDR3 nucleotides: TGCGCCAGCAGCCCCAGGACTAGCGGAGGTTACGAGCAGTACTTC. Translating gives CASSPRTSGGYEQYF.

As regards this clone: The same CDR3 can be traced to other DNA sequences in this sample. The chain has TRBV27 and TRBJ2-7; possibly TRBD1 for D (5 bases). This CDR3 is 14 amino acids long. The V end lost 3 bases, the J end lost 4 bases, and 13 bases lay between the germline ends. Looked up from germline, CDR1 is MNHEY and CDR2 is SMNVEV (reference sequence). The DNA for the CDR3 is TGTGCCAGCAGTTTCCTGGGGCAGGGTTACGAGCAGTACTTC. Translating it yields CASSFLGQGYEQYF.

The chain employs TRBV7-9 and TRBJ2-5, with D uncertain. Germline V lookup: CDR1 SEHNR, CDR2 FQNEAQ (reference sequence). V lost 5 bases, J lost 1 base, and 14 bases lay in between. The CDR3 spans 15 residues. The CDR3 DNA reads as TGTGCCAGCAGCCAAGCAGTCGGTGTCCAAGAGACCCAGTACTTC. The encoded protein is CASSQAVGVQETQYF.

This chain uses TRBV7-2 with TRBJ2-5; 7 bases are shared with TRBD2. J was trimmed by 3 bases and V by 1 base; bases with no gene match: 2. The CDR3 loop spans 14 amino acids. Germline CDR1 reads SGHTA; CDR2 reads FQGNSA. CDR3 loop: CASSLERGKETQYF. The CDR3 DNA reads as TGTGCCAGCAGCTTAGAGCGGGGAAAAGAGACCCAGTACTTC.

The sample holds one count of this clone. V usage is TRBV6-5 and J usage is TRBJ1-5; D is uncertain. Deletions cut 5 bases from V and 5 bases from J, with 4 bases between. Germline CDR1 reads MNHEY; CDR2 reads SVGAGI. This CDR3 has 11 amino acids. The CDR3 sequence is CASSPDQPQHF. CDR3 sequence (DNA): TGTGCCAGCAGTCCCGATCAGCCCCAGCATTTT.

DNA for the CDR3: TGTGCCAGCAGTTACTCAGGACAGGGTTGGGATGAGCAGTTCTTC. Its translation is CASSYSGQGWDEQFF. The V and J genes are TRBV6-5 and TRBJ2-1, with 8 nucleotides matching TRBD1. The CDR3 loop spans 15 amino acids. In germline, CDR1 is MNHEY, CDR2 SVGAGI. V lost 0 bases and J lost 8; bases outside the gene matches: 6.

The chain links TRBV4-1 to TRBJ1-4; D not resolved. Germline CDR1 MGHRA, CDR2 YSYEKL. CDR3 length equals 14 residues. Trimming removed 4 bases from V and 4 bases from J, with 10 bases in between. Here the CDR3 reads CASSLTARNEKLFF. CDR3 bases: TGCGCCAGCAGCCTGACGGCTCGTAATGAAAAACTGTTTTTT.

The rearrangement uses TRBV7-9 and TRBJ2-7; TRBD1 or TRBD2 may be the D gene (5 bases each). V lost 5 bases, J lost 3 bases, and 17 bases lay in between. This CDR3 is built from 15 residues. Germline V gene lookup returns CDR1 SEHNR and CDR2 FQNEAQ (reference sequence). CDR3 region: CASSRYRTGRYEQYF. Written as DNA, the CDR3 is TGTGCCAGCAGCCGTTATCGGACGGGACGCTACGAGCAGTACTTC.

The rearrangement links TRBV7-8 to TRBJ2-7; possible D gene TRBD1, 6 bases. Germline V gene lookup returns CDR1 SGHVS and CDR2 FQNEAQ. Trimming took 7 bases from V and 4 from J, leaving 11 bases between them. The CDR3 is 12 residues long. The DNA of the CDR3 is TGTGCCAGCACGCAGGGGTTGTACGAGCAGTACTTC. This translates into CASTQGLYEQYF.

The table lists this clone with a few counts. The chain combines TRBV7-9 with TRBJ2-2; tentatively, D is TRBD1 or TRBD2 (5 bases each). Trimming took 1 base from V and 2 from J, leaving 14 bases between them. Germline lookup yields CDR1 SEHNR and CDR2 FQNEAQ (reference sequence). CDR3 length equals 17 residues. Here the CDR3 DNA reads TGTGCCAGCAGCTTAGTGGGGGAGAAGATAAACACCGGGGAGCTGTTTTTT. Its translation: CASSLVGEKINTGELFF.

The CDR3 protein is CASSVLGPANEQFF. The CDR3 nucleotides read TGCGCCAGCAGCGTCTTAGGGCCGGCCAATGAGCAGTTCTTC. The V and J genes are TRBV5-1 and TRBJ2-1; D gene uncertain. CDR3 length equals 14 residues. Germline V gives CDR1 SGHRS, CDR2 YFSETQ. V was pared by 4 bases and J by 6 bases, with 14 bases between.